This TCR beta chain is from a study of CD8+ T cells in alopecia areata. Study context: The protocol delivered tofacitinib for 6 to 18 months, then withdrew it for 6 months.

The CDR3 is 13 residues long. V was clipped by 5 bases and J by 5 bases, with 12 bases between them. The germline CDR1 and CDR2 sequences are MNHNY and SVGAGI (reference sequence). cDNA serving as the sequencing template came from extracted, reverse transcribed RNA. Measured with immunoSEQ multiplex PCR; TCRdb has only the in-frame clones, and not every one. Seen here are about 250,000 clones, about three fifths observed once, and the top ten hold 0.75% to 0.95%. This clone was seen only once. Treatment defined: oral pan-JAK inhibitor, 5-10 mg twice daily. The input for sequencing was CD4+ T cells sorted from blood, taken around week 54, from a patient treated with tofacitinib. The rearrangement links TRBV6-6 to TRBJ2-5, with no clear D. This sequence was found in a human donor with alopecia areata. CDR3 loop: CASSPGFIETQYF. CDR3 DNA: TGTGCCAGCAGTCCCGGTTTTATCGAGACCCAGTACTTC.